Sequencing of this T cell receptor beta chain was carried out in a study of blood T cell repertoires in COVID-19. The wider study: There were acute and convalescent COVID-19 samples, and they came from the United States, Italy and Spain. From T cells, B-cell-depleted T cells, or PBMCs came the material, which was cDNA or gDNA.

Germline assignment: CDR1 SGHDT and CDR2 YYEEEE. V dropped 4 bases and J dropped 0 bases, with 16 bases sitting between them. CDR3 size: 16 residues. Authors' analysis steps: It was from reference gene primer amplification that nucleated cell counts were estimated. TCRdb keeps only in-frame clones here, not all; method: immunoSEQ multiplex PCR. The DNA gave D and trimming, while V, J and clone size come from that table. The sample lists 60,000 to 75,000 clones; 82% were seen once. The sample taken for sequencing was peripheral blood. The rearrangement uses TRBV5-6 and TRBJ1-1; possible D gene TRBD1, 5 bases. The receptor was derived from a human donor in a cohort sampled during active COVID-19. The DNA of the CDR3 is TGTGCCAGCAGCCCGGACACGGGGGAGATGAACACTGAAGCTTTCTTT. It specifies CASSPDTGEMNTEAFF.